The 21 T cell receptor beta chains below come from one sample, sequenced in a study of STAT3 mutations in large granular lymphocyte leukemia. Regarding the study as a whole: Every T-cell large granular lymphocyte leukemia patient had at least one immunodominant TCR beta clonotype.

Method: immunoSEQ multiplex PCR; TCRdb's copy keeps in-frame clones and lacks some. This repertoire shows over 25,000 clones, 60% to 85% found once; its top ten account for approximately 31%. No antigen has been assigned to these receptors. The sample was peripheral blood mononuclear cells. Every receptor here comes from a woman between 45 and 65 years old with T-cell large granular lymphocyte leukemia. Some clones in this sample may be carry-over from other donors' samples.

V gene TRBV29-1 combines with J gene TRBJ1-1; perhaps TRBD1 as D (6 bases). Trimming took 4 bases from V and 5 from J, leaving 17 bases between them. CDR3 length: 14 residues. Germline loops: CDR1 SQVTM, CDR2 ANQGSEA. CDR3 sequence reads: CSVATQGRGTEAFF. The CDR3 DNA is TGCAGCGTTGCAACCCAGGGGAGGGGAACTGAAGCTTTCTTT.

This chain uses TRBV7-6 with TRBJ2-4, with 9 bases matching TRBD1. Germline V CDR1 and CDR2: SGHVS, FNYEAQ. Unmatched junction bases numbered 0, after V lost 3 bases and J lost 6 bases. This CDR3 spans 13 amino acids. This CDR3 reads CASSLGQGNIQYF. CDR3 sequence (DNA): TGTGCCAGCAGCTTGGGACAGGGAAACATTCAGTACTTC. Using reference TRBV7-6 and TRBJ2-4 for the parts outside the CDR3, the full variable domain is GAGVSQSPRYKVTKRGQDVALRCDPISGHVSLYWYRQALGQGPEFLTYFNYEAQQDKSGLPNDRFSAERPEGSISTLTIQRTEQRDSAMYRCASSLGQGNIQYFGAGTRLSVL.

V gene TRBV4-3 combines with J gene TRBJ1-2; 8 nucleotides agree with TRBD1. V trimming: 4 bases; J trimming: 2 bases; junction bases outside the gene matches: 6. The CDR3 has 15 amino acids. Germline V gene lookup returns CDR1 LGHNA and CDR2 YSLEER. The CDR3 bases are TGCGCCAGCAGCCGCAGGAGGACAGGGAACTATGGCTACACCTTC. Protein: CASSRRRTGNYGYTF.

The chain is built from TRBV5-1 and TRBJ1-1; D is perhaps TRBD1 (6 bases). The length of the CDR3 is 19 residues. Germline V lookup: CDR1 SGHRS, CDR2 YFSETQ. V lost 4 bases and J 0 bases, leaving 25 bases between the germline ends. This CDR3 reads CASSGSSTGNPRVNTEAFF. The CDR3 DNA reads TGCGCCAGCAGCGGTAGTTCAACAGGGAATCCCCGGGTGAACACTGAAGCTTTCTTT.

V and J are TRBV28 and TRBJ2-7; D uncertain. Germline CDR1 MDHEN, CDR2 SYDVKM. This CDR3 contains 11 residues. V was cut by 5 bases and J by 6 bases, with 8 bases left in between. In nucleotides, the CDR3 is TGTGCCAGCAGTCCAAGAGGCGAGCAGTACTTC. Residues: CASSPRGEQYF.

The J gene is TRBJ2-6, the V gene TRBV29-1, with no clear D. The V gene's germline CDR1 is SQVTM and CDR2 ANQGSEA. This CDR3 has 13 residues. V was clipped by 5 bases and J by 0 bases, with 5 bases between them. The CDR3 DNA is TGCAGCGTTTATACCTCTGGGGCCAACGTCCTGACTTTC. Encoded protein: CSVYTSGANVLTF.

The J gene is TRBJ2-7, the V gene TRBV13; 11 nucleotides match TRBD2. The CDR3 extends over 15 amino acids. V shed 4 bases and J 6 bases; nucleotides not matched to a gene: 8. Looked up from germline, CDR1 is PRHDT and CDR2 is FYEKMQ (reference sequence). The CDR3: CASSSQALAGGEQYF. The CDR3 nucleotides are TGTGCCAGCAGCTCCCAGGCCCTAGCGGGAGGCGAGCAGTACTTC. Supplemented by reference TRBV13 and TRBJ2-7, the full variable domain reads AAGVIQSPRHLIKEKRETATLKCYPIPRHDTVYWYQQGPGQDPQFLISFYEKMQSDKGSIPDRFSAQQFSDYHSELNMSSLELGDSALYFCASSSQALAGGEQYFGPGTRLTVT.

The genes are TRBV7-3 and TRBJ2-3; a possible D gene is TRBD1 (6 bases). CDR1 and CDR2 from the germline V gene are SGHTA and FQGTGA. CDR3 length: 15 amino acids. With 2 bases removed from V and 6 bases from J, the gap between germline ends came to 15 bases. CDR3 amino acids: CASSLVGAGIDTQYF. The CDR3 DNA follows: TGTGCCAGCAGCTTAGTGGGGGCCGGCATTGATACGCAGTATTTT.

In its sample, this clone was seen once. The chain recombines TRBV18 with TRBJ2-3, with 9 bases fitting TRBD2. Germline lookup yields CDR1 KGHSH and CDR2 LQKENI. CDR3 length: 15 amino acids. J lost 2 bases, V lost 5 bases, and 5 bases had no gene match. In DNA, the CDR3 is TGTGCCAGCTCAACCGTAGCGGGAGTCACAGATACGCAGTATTTT. Its protein is CASSTVAGVTDTQYF. Full variable domain (outside the CDR3, taken from reference TRBV18 and TRBJ2-3): NAGVMQNPRHLVRRRGQEARLRCSPMKGHSHVYWYRQLPEEGLKFMVYLQKENIIDESGMPKERFSAEFPKEGPSILRIQQVVRGDSAAYFCASSTVAGVTDTQYFGPGTRLTVL.

The gene calls are TRBV28 and TRBJ2-5; D call uncertain. Trimming cost V 5 bases and J 5 bases, with 15 bases left between them. CDR1 and CDR2 from the germline V gene are MDHEN and SYDVKM. This CDR3 comprises 14 residues. CDR3 in amino acids: CASSPGPPLETQYF. CDR3 in DNA: TGTGCCAGCAGTCCCGGACCTCCCTTGGAGACCCAGTACTTC.

The chain uses TRBV5-6 and TRBJ2-7; 8 nucleotides align to TRBD1. The CDR3 has 14 residues. Germline V gene lookup returns CDR1 SGHDT and CDR2 YYEEEE. V lost 3 bases and J lost 1; bases outside the gene matches: 3. CDR3 sequence: CASSWTGPSYEQYF. In nucleotides, the CDR3 is TGTGCCAGCAGCTGGACAGGGCCTTCCTACGAGCAGTACTTC.

The V gene is TRBV5-6, the J gene TRBJ1-2; D uncertain. The CDR3 has 17 residues. Germline CDR1 reads SGHDT; CDR2 reads YYEEEE. Trimming pared 1 base from V and 4 bases from J, leaving 20 bases between. CDR3 DNA sequence: TGTGCCAGCAGCTTGAGCAGGTTCCTAACCACCCCCTATGGCTACACCTTC. Amino acid sequence: CASSLSRFLTTPYGYTF.

The J gene is TRBJ2-3, the V gene TRBV6-6; either TRBD1 or TRBD2 may fit D (5 bases each). This CDR3 has 15 amino acids. With 3 bases removed from V and 3 bases from J, the gap between germline ends came to 13 bases. Germline-derived CDR1 and CDR2 are MNHNY and SVGAGI (reference sequence). The CDR3 DNA follows: TGTGCCAGCAGTTATAACAGGAGGAGGACAGATACGCAGTATTTT. Translating it yields CASSYNRRRTDTQYF.

The chain joins TRBV18 to TRBJ2-7, with D possibly matching TRBD1 (5 bases). The CDR3 spans 17 residues. CDR1 KGHSH and CDR2 LQKENI come from the germline V gene. The V and J ends lost 0 bases and 1 base respectively, with 16 bases between them. CDR3 amino acids: CASSPPSRVGRSYEQYF. For the CDR3, the DNA is TGTGCCAGCTCACCACCGAGCCGAGTGGGGCGGTCCTACGAGCAGTACTTC.

This chain joins TRBV5-1 and TRBJ1-1; no reliable D call. Germline V gene lookup returns CDR1 SGHRS and CDR2 YFSETQ. The CDR3 loop spans 15 amino acids. Trimming removed 0 bases from V and 1 base from J, with 10 bases in between. CDR3 coding DNA: TGCGCCAGCAGCTTGGACCCGGCCGCGAACACTGAAGCTTTCTTT. Its protein is CASSLDPAANTEAFF.

This rearrangement joins TRBV6-5 to TRBJ1-2; no firm D call. The CDR3 spans 14 residues. Germline CDR1 and CDR2: MNHEY and SVGAGI. Trimming cost V 6 bases and J 8 bases, with 19 bases left between them. The CDR3 region has the DNA TGTGCCAGCAGCCCCCGGGCCGGTTTATCGGGCTACACCTTC. Its protein product is CASSPRAGLSGYTF.

This chain uses TRBV6-6 with TRBJ2-2, with no clear D. Germline lookup yields CDR1 MNHNY and CDR2 SVGAGI (reference sequence). V dropped 2 bases and J dropped 1 base, with 8 bases sitting between them. The CDR3 loop spans 15 amino acids. Here the CDR3 DNA reads TGTGCCAGCAGTTACCGCCTTATGAACACCGGGGAGCTGTTTTTT. It is translated as CASSYRLMNTGELFF.

The V gene is TRBV30, the J gene TRBJ2-1; the match to TRBD2 covers 13 bases. This CDR3 comprises 16 residues. CDR1 and CDR2 (germline): GTSNPN, SVGIG (reference sequence). Trimming removed 2 bases from V and 7 bases from J; junction bases left unmatched: 8. Here the CDR3 reads CAWSPSGTSGMNEQFF. The DNA for the CDR3 is TGTGCCTGGAGTCCCTCCGGGACTAGCGGGATGAATGAGCAGTTCTTC.

The V gene is TRBV15, the J gene TRBJ1-2; D call uncertain. The ends were cut back, 0 bases at V and 8 bases at J, with 16 bases in the middle. This CDR3 is 15 amino acids long. The germline gives CDR1 LNHNV, CDR2 YYDKDF (reference sequence). In DNA, the CDR3 is TGTGCCACCAGCAGAGAGATAGTGGTGGATGGGGGCTACACCTTC. Amino acid sequence: CATSREIVVDGGYTF.

The genes are TRBV29-1 and TRBJ2-1; D unresolved. Looked up from germline, CDR1 is SQVTM and CDR2 is ANQGSEA. CDR3 length: 12 residues. Trimming took 7 bases from V and 1 from J, leaving 8 bases between them. In DNA, the CDR3 is TGCAGCGCTAGGATTTCCTACAATGAGCAGTTCTTC. Its translation: CSARISYNEQFF.

This clone was picked up a small number of times. The chain is built from TRBV28 and TRBJ2-3; D ambiguous. Trimming took 4 bases from V and 7 from J, leaving 18 bases between them. Germline-derived CDR1 and CDR2 are MDHEN and SYDVKM. The length of the CDR3 is 15 residues. CDR3 region: CASSSSYPSLHTQYF. The CDR3 bases are TGTGCCAGCAGTTCTTCCTACCCATCTCTCCATACGCAGTATTTT.